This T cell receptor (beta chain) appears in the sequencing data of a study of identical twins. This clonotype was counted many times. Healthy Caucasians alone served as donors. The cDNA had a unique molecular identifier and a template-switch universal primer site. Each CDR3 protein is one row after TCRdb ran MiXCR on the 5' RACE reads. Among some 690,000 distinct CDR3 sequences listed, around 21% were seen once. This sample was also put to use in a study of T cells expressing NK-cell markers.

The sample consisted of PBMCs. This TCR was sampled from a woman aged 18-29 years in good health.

The CDR3 DNA sequence: TGTGCCAGCAGTTTCCGGGGGGAGGGGAACTATGGCTACACCTTC. Residues: CASSFRGEGNYGYTF. J is TRBJ1-2 and V is TRBV12-3 or TRBV12-4; D perhaps matches TRBD1 (5 bases). V was cut by 3 bases and J by 2 bases, with 13 bases left in between. CDR3 length: 15 amino acids.